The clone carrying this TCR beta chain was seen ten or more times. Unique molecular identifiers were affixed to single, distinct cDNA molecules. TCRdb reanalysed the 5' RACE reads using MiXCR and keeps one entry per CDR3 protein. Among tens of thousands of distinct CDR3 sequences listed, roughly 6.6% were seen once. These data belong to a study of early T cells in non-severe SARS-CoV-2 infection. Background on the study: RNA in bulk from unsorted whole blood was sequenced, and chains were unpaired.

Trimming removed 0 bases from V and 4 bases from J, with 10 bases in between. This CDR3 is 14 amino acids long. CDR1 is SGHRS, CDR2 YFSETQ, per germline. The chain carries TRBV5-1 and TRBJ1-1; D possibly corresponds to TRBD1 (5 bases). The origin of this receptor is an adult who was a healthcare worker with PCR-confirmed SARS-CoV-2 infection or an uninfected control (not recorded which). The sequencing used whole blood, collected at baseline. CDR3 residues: CASSLVQGSTEAFF. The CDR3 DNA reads TGCGCCAGCAGCTTGGTCCAGGGTAGCACTGAAGCTTTCTTT.